This TCR beta chain appears in the sequencing data of a study of blood T cell repertoires in COVID-19. About the study: In each case, the material was cDNA or gDNA derived from T cells, B-cell-depleted T cells, or PBMCs.

After removal of 3 bases from V and 6 bases from J, the junction contained 7 bases not matched to a gene. CDR3 length: 14 residues. Germline V gene lookup returns CDR1 MDHEN and CDR2 SYDVKM. The table came from immunoSEQ multiplex PCR; TCRdb's copy has only in-frame clones and leaves some out. Among under 200,000 clones, 80% to 90% were seen once, and the ten largest hold roughly 8%. This TCR was sampled from a man in his sixties with acute or convalescent COVID-19. The sequenced sample consisted of peripheral blood. This rearrangement joins TRBV28 to TRBJ1-2; TRBD1 matches at 7 bases. The CDR3 DNA reads as TGTGCCAGCAGTTTTGGGGACAGTTGGGATGGCTACACCTTC. Residues: CASSFGDSWDGYTF.